Sequencing of this T cell receptor beta chain was carried out in a study of a mutant IDH1 vaccine in newly diagnosed glioma. Study-wide context: Investigators started vaccination 4-6 weeks after radiotherapy alone, or with temozolomide cycles. Study-level findings and limits: The study observed vaccine-induced immune responses in 90% to 95% of patients.

The time point was: week 47, end of study. Doses comprised 300 ug of mutant IDH1 20-mer peptide each, plus topical imiquimod. Donors had new WHO grade 3 or 4 IDH1-mutant, ATRX-lost astrocytomas. A word on this clone: Its antigen is not known.

Sequenced by immunoSEQ multiplex PCR; TCRdb stores in-frame clones only, minus some. This sample carries 30,000 to 35,000 clones, roughly 89% of them seen once, and the ten largest clones take around 2.4%. The CDR3 extends over 15 amino acids. Per the germline V gene, CDR1 is SGHTA and CDR2 is FQGTGA. The germline V and J ends were trimmed by 0 bases and 3 bases, with 8 bases remaining between them. This chain uses TRBV7-3 with TRBJ2-2; D tentatively reads TRBD1 or TRBD2 (5 bases each). This clonotype was sampled from a middle-aged man with glioma. The sequenced sample was PBMCs, obtained from a glioma patient whose treatment included an IDH1 peptide vaccine. The CDR3 region is CASSLTGPYTGELFF. In DNA form, the CDR3 reads TGTGCCAGCAGCTTAACGGGACCATACACCGGGGAGCTGTTTTTT. The full variable domain, its missing parts supplied by reference TRBV7-3 and TRBJ2-2, is GAGVSQTPSNKVTEKGKYVELRCDPISGHTALYWYRQSLGQGPEFLIYFQGTGAADDSGLPNDRFFAVRPEGSVSTLKIQRTERGDSAVYLCASSLTGPYTGELFFGEGSRLTVL.